Below are 25 T cell receptor beta chains sequenced from a single sample in a study of T cells in Graves' hyperthyroidism and ophthalmopathy. RNA transcripts were the template for amplifying TCR beta CDR3 regions. Primed by the HTBI set, a first-round RT-PCR was run on the TCR CDR3. TCRdb processed the multiplex PCR reads anew with MiXCR; each CDR3 protein has one entry. The data hold some 300,000 distinct CDR3 sequences, with roughly 19% observed a single time. Sequenced material: blood. Receptor source: a man aged 50-59 years with Graves' ophthalmopathy.

This chain joins TRBV6-1 and TRBJ1-4; no clear D. The CDR3 length is 15 residues. V shed 3 bases and J shed 4 bases, with 12 bases lying between them. Germline V gives CDR1 MNHNS, CDR2 SASEGT. CDR3 bases: TGTGCCAGCAGTGAGCCTGGCCGGTTTAATGAAAAACTGTTTTTT. Translation: CASSEPGRFNEKLFF.

This clonotype has ten or more counts. This chain joins TRBV3-1 and TRBJ1-4, with D perhaps matching TRBD1 (5 bases). The V and J ends lost 4 bases and 8 bases respectively, with 11 bases between them. Germline-derived CDR1 and CDR2 are LGHDT and YNNKEL (reference sequence). The CDR3 extends over 13 amino acids. The CDR3, as DNA: TGTGCCAGCAGCCGCCGACAGTCGGAAAAACTGTTTTTT. It encodes CASSRRQSEKLFF.

The V gene is TRBV5-1, the J gene TRBJ2-1; possible D gene TRBD2, 6 bases. The germline gives CDR1 SGHRS, CDR2 YFSETQ. Trimming removed 6 bases from V and 4 bases from J, with 17 bases in between. This CDR3 contains 15 residues. In DNA form, the CDR3 reads TGCGCCAGCACCCCTGTTCCCAGCGGGTACAATGAGCAGTTCTTC. Encoded protein: CASTPVPSGYNEQFF.

This clonotype was seen repeatedly, ten times or more. The chain couples TRBV5-1 to TRBJ2-1; 8 nucleotides line up with TRBD2. Germline V gene sequence: CDR1 SGHRS, CDR2 YFSETQ. J lost 7 bases, V lost 0 bases, and 6 bases had no gene match. CDR3 length: 15 amino acids. CDR3 protein: CASSLEAGGENEQFF. CDR3 nucleotides: TGCGCCAGCAGCTTGGAGGCGGGAGGAGAAAATGAGCAGTTCTTC.

CDR3 amino acids: CASSQARTGGYTF. The CDR3 DNA reads TGTGCCAGCAGCCAAGCCCGGACCGGAGGCTACACCTTC. V is TRBV14 and J is TRBJ1-2; no clear D gene. The ends were cut back, 1 base at V and 8 bases at J, with 11 bases in the middle. The CDR3 contains 13 residues. In germline, CDR1 is SGHDN, CDR2 FVKESK. The full variable domain, in which reference TRBV14 and TRBJ1-2 provide the parts outside the CDR3, is EAGVTQFPSHSVIEKGQTVTLRCDPISGHDNLYWYRRVMGKEIKFLLHFVKESKQDESGMPNNRFLAERTGGTYSTLKVQPAELEDSGVYFCASSQARTGGYTFGSGTRLTVV.

The sample holds many counts of this clonotype. The CDR3 sequence is CASSSPGGQSTEAFF. In DNA, the CDR3 is TGTGCCAGCAGCTCCCCCGGGGGGCAATCCACTGAAGCTTTCTTT. This rearrangement joins TRBV7-9 to TRBJ1-1, with D perhaps matching TRBD1 (6 bases). This CDR3 is 15 amino acids long. V was pared by 4 bases and J by 4 bases, with 16 bases between. Germline CDR1 is SEHNR and CDR2 is FQNEAQ (reference sequence). The full variable domain, with the rest looked up from reference TRBV7-9 and TRBJ1-1, is DTGVSQNPRHKITKRGQNVTFRCDPISEHNRLYWYRQTLGQGPEFLTYFQNEAQLEKSRLLSDRFSAERPKGSFSTLEIQRTEQGDSAMYLCASSSPGGQSTEAFFGQGTRLTVV.

This clonotype was recorded many times. J is TRBJ1-1 and V is TRBV28; TRBD1 agrees at 8 bases. The ends lost 3 bases at V and 11 bases at J; junction bases unmatched: 8. This CDR3 has 13 residues. Per germline, CDR1 MDHEN and CDR2 SYDVKM. CDR3 bases: TGTGCCAGCAGTTTCAGTACAGGGGGGAAGGCTTTCTTT. As protein: CASSFSTGGKAFF.

Many counts were recorded for this clonotype. This chain connects TRBV5-1 to TRBJ2-3; 9 nucleotides line up with TRBD2. The CDR3 loop spans 17 amino acids. Per germline, CDR1 SGHRS and CDR2 YFSETQ. The trim removed 4 bases at V and 0 bases at J, leaving 9 bases unmatched. CDR3 in amino acids: CASSRGAGGPSTDTQYF. The CDR3 region has the DNA TGCGCCAGCAGCAGAGGAGCGGGAGGACCTAGCACAGATACGCAGTATTTT.

The rearrangement links TRBV20-1 to TRBJ2-1, with D maybe TRBD1 (6 bases). Germline values: CDR1 DFQATT, CDR2 SNEGSKA (reference sequence). The V end was cut by 1 base, the J end by 2 bases, with 9 bases between. The CDR3 contains 14 residues. DNA of the CDR3: TGCAGTGCTAGAGGGACAGAGACCTACAATGAGCAGTTCTTC. It codes for CSARGTETYNEQFF.

The chain carries TRBV28 and TRBJ2-1; D not resolved. Trimming removed 4 bases from V and 9 bases from J, with 10 bases in between. CDR1 and CDR2 (germline): MDHEN, SYDVKM. The CDR3 consists of 12 residues. The CDR3: CASSYGWVEQFF. The CDR3, as DNA: TGTGCCAGCAGTTACGGGTGGGTTGAGCAGTTCTTC.

This clonotype turned up a few times. The chain has TRBV6-5 and TRBJ1-1; D call uncertain. This CDR3 has 14 amino acids. Deletions cut 2 bases from V and 4 bases from J, with 11 bases between. Germline CDR1 MNHEY, CDR2 SVGAGI. The CDR3 spells CASSYLGRSTEAFF. DNA of the CDR3: TGTGCCAGCAGTTACCTGGGGAGGAGCACTGAAGCTTTCTTT.

The genes are TRBV20-1 and TRBJ2-5; the D is unclear. V was trimmed by 3 bases and J by 7 bases, leaving 12 bases between them. The V gene's germline CDR1 is DFQATT and CDR2 SNEGSKA (reference sequence). The CDR3 extends over 12 amino acids. The CDR3, as DNA: TGCAGTGCTAGTTTTGAGGTTGGGACCCAGTACTTC. As protein: CSASFEVGTQYF.

This sequence joins TRBV20-1 and TRBJ2-1; 11 bases map to TRBD2. Unmatched junction bases numbered 6, after V lost 5 bases and J lost 3 bases. The germline V gene encodes CDR1 DFQATT and CDR2 SNEGSKA (reference sequence). This CDR3 has 15 residues. The DNA for the CDR3 is TGCAGTGCTGATCTAGCGGGAGGAGGCTACAATGAGCAGTTCTTC. Residues: CSADLAGGGYNEQFF.

This clonotype was detected many times. J is TRBJ1-2 and V is TRBV20-1; D is undetermined. From germline, CDR1 is DFQATT and CDR2 SNEGSKA (reference sequence). The CDR3 is 13 amino acids. Between the trimmed V and J ends, which lost 6 bases and 5 bases, there was a span of 16 bases. The CDR3 here is CSAPRAGLYGYTF. DNA for the CDR3: TGCAGTGCACCCCGGGCAGGCTTATATGGCTACACCTTC.

In its sample, this clonotype was seen many times. The CDR3: CATNGTGGRSEAFF. The CDR3 DNA reads TGTGCCACCAATGGGACAGGGGGACGGAGTGAAGCTTTCTTT. The chain combines TRBV24-1 with TRBJ1-1, with 11 bases identical to TRBD1. The J segment lost 7 bases and the V segment lost 8 bases, leaving 8 bases of the junction unmatched. Germline CDR1 is KGHDR and CDR2 is SFDVKD. The CDR3 runs 14 residues.

The V call is TRBV28, the J call TRBJ1-2; D remains ambiguous. Trimming removed 2 bases at V and 6 bases at J, with 16 bases between. The CDR3 extends over 15 amino acids. Germline CDR1 and CDR2: MDHEN and SYDVKM. In nucleotides, the CDR3 is TGTGCCAGCAGTTTACGGCACAGCGGAAAGAATGGCTACACCTTC. Protein product: CASSLRHSGKNGYTF.

Only a few counts were recorded for this clonotype. CDR3 protein: CASSLATDDYEQYF. The CDR3 DNA reads TGCGCCAGCAGCTTGGCCACAGACGACTACGAGCAGTACTTC. The chain recombines TRBV5-1 with TRBJ2-7, with D unresolved. Germline CDR1 reads SGHRS; CDR2 reads YFSETQ. Trimming took 0 bases from V and 3 from J, leaving 10 bases between them. CDR3 length: 14 residues.

This clonotype occurred many times. The chain carries TRBV29-1 and TRBJ2-5; no clear D. The V end lost 5 bases, the J end lost 4 bases, and 8 bases lay between the germline ends. Germline CDR1 reads SQVTM; CDR2 reads ANQGSEA. This CDR3 is built from 11 residues. The CDR3 here is CSVQRGETQYF. CDR3 sequence (DNA): TGCAGCGTTCAACGAGGAGAGACCCAGTACTTC.

The chain combines TRBV19 with TRBJ1-1, with D tentatively TRBD1 (5 bases). V lost 3 bases to trimming and J lost 5 bases, with 13 bases between them. The CDR3 is 14 amino acids. Looked up from germline, CDR1 is LNHDA and CDR2 is SQIVND (reference sequence). CDR3 region: CASSISREGTEAFF. In DNA form, the CDR3 reads TGTGCCAGTAGTATTAGCAGGGAAGGGACTGAAGCTTTCTTT.

Many counts were recorded for this clonotype. The CDR3 sequence: CASRHSTTPSGGSYNEQFF. The CDR3, as DNA: TGTGCCAGCAGACACTCCACAACCCCTAGCGGGGGGTCCTACAATGAGCAGTTCTTC. The chain employs TRBV6-2 or TRBV6-3 and TRBJ2-1; the match to TRBD2 covers 11 bases. Germline V lookup: CDR1 MNHEY, CDR2 SVGEGT. With 6 bases clipped from V and 1 base from J, the junction kept 14 bases outside the gene matches. The CDR3 spans 19 residues.

At least ten counts were recorded for this clonotype. The gene calls are TRBV18 and TRBJ1-2; 8 nucleotides align to TRBD1. Germline CDR1 reads KGHSH; CDR2 reads LQKENI. This CDR3 spans 13 amino acids. V lost 3 bases to trimming and J lost 8 bases; unmatched junction nucleotides: 5. The DNA of the CDR3 is TGTGCCAGCTCACCGGACAGGGATCAGGGCTACACCTTC. Translation: CASSPDRDQGYTF.

This clonotype was seen ten or more times. The chain uses TRBV7-8 and TRBJ2-2, with D unclear. Trimming removed 4 bases at V and 0 bases at J, with 3 bases between. Per germline, CDR1 SGHVS and CDR2 FQNEAQ. The CDR3 is 13 amino acids. The CDR3 DNA reads TGTGCCAGCAGCTCTTCGAACACCGGGGAGCTGTTTTTT. Its protein product is CASSSSNTGELFF. The entire variable domain, with the rest obtained from reference TRBV7-8 and TRBJ2-2, is as follows: GAGVSQSPRYKVAKRGQDVALRCDPISGHVSLFWYQQALGQGPEFLTYFQNEAQLDKSGLPSDRFFAERPEGSVSTLKIQRTQQEDSAVYLCASSSSNTGELFFGEGSRLTVL.

Points on this clonotype: A read error is possible here, since a much larger clone lies one base away. The gene calls are TRBV20-1 and TRBJ2-7; tentative D call: TRBD1 (5 bases). V was pared by 6 bases and J by 7 bases, with 16 bases between. The CDR3 covers 12 residues. Germline V CDR1 and CDR2: DFQATT, SNEGSKA (reference sequence). CDR3 residues: CSANRFDDEQYF. CDR3 DNA sequence: TGCAGTGCGAACAGGTTCGATGATGAGCAGTACTTC.

The count of this clonotype is one. The V and J genes are TRBV3-1 and TRBJ2-7; TRBD2 matches 7 bases. In germline, CDR1 is LGHDT, CDR2 YNNKEL (reference sequence). The CDR3 length is 12 residues. V lost 3 bases, J lost 6 bases, and 2 bases stayed unmatched. The chain's CDR3 is CASSQGRGEQYF. CDR3 nucleotide sequence: TGTGCCAGCAGCCAGGGGAGGGGCGAGCAGTACTTC.

Turning to this clonotype: A much larger clone differs by one base, so this may be a read error. The rearrangement joins TRBV5-5 to TRBJ1-1, with a weak D call TRBD1 (5 bases). Per the germline V gene, CDR1 is SGHKS and CDR2 is YYEKEE (reference sequence). V was trimmed by 3 bases and J by 5 bases, leaving 14 bases between them. The CDR3 is 14 residues long. Here the CDR3 reads CASSSEGRGTEAFF. The CDR3 nucleotides read TGTGCCAGCAGCTCCGAGGGACGGGGAACTGAAGCTTTCTTT.